This T cell receptor beta chain was identified in a study of T cells after yellow fever vaccination. About the research overall: Preparation used SMART-Seq v4 Ultra Low Input for the low-cell-number fractions.

TCRdb re-called the 5' RACE reads with MiXCR, one entry per CDR3 protein. The sample contains around 550,000 distinct CDR3 sequences, under 25% of which appear only once. The CDR3 totals 13 residues. Germline loops: CDR1 LNHDA, CDR2 SQIVND (reference sequence). V was shortened by 5 bases and J by 6 bases, with 11 bases between the two germline ends. This chain connects TRBV19 to TRBJ2-1, with D hard to call. The material was PBMCs, obtained 15 days after the yellow fever booster vaccination. The clonotype comes from a man aged 25 to 40 who received the YFV17D yellow fever vaccine. The CDR3 DNA is TGTGCCAGTAGTTTTCACGGCCGCAATGAGCAGTTCTTC. This gives the protein CASSFHGRNEQFF.